The 20 T cell receptor beta chains below were found in one sample sequenced in a study of T cell responses to AZD1222 COVID-19 vaccine. Here immunoSEQ multiplex PCR was the method, and the copy in TCRdb shows in-frame clones only, minus some. The sample lists 100,000 to 140,000 clones, about 90% seen once, with about 20% in the top ten. The sequenced sample was peripheral blood, obtained on day 0 of AZD1222 vaccination. The receptors shown here come from an adult in good health.

The CDR3, as DNA: TGTGCCAGCAGCTCCCAGGGGGAAGGAAACACCATATATTTT. It encodes CASSSQGEGNTIYF. The chain combines TRBV7-9 with TRBJ1-3; 7 bases align to TRBD1. Germline loops: CDR1 SEHNR, CDR2 FQNEAQ (reference sequence). V dropped 4 bases and J dropped 4; count of bases not matched to a gene: 4. This CDR3 is 14 amino acids long.

V is TRBV5-4 and J is TRBJ1-3; D unresolved. V lost 1 base and J 1 base, leaving 6 bases between the germline ends. The CDR3 consists of 14 residues. The germline gives CDR1 SGHNT, CDR2 YYREEE (reference sequence). The CDR3 region has the DNA TGTGCCAGCAGCTTGAGAGGGTCTGGAAACACCATATATTTT. Protein sequence: CASSLRGSGNTIYF. Together with reference TRBV5-4 and TRBJ1-3, the CDR3 gives the full variable domain: ETGVTQSPTHLIKTRGQQVTLRCSSQSGHNTVSWYQQALGQGPQFIFQYYREEENGRGNFPPRFSGLQFPNYSSELNVNALELDDSALYLCASSLRGSGNTIYFGEGSWLTVV.

CDR3 in DNA: TGTGCCAGCAGCCCGGTGGGGGACTTAACTACCGGGGAGCTGTTTTTT. Its protein is CASSPVGDLTTGELFF. This chain uses TRBV7-3 with TRBJ2-2; a possible D gene is TRBD2 (6 bases). Germline V gives CDR1 SGHTA, CDR2 FQGTGA. The CDR3 loop spans 16 amino acids. Trimming shortened V by 5 bases and J by 5 bases, and 18 bases separated the two germline ends.

The genes are TRBV6-5 and TRBJ1-2; TRBD1 agrees at 7 bases. CDR3 length: 15 amino acids. Unmatched junction bases numbered 10, after V lost 6 bases and J lost 3 bases. CDR1 and CDR2 (germline): MNHEY, SVGAGI. The CDR3 reads CASRKQLGTDYGYTF. The DNA for the CDR3 is TGTGCCAGCAGAAAGCAGCTTGGGACAGACTATGGCTACACCTTC.

This clone turned up a few times. Other DNA sequences in this sample translate to the same CDR3. The chain is built from TRBV4-3 and TRBJ2-2; D remains ambiguous. The germline V gene encodes CDR1 LGHNA and CDR2 YSLEER. The V gene lost 0 bases and the J gene lost 6 bases, with 8 bases spanning the gap. The CDR3 runs to 14 residues. CDR3 residues: CASSQDQAPGELFF. DNA of the CDR3: TGCGCCAGCAGCCAAGATCAGGCGCCCGGGGAGCTGTTTTTT.

The chain recombines TRBV2 with TRBJ2-1; D possibly corresponds to TRBD2 (5 bases). The CDR3 is made up of 13 amino acids. V shed 5 bases and J shed 7 bases, with 12 bases lying between them. CDR1 and CDR2 (germline): SNHLY, FYNNEI. CDR3 coding DNA: TGTGCCAGCAGTCGGCCCCCGGGGAATGAGCAGTTCTTC. Translated: CASSRPPGNEQFF. The full variable domain, rest sourced from reference TRBV2 and TRBJ2-1, is EPEVTQTPSHQVTQMGQEVILRCVPISNHLYFYWYRQILGQKVEFLVSFYNNEISEKSEIFDDQFSVERPDGSNFTLKIRSTKLEDSAMYFCASSRPPGNEQFFGPGTRLTVL.

Only one count was recorded for this clone. The chain links TRBV30 to TRBJ1-2; D call uncertain. The CDR3 covers 14 residues. Germline V gives CDR1 GTSNPN, CDR2 SVGIG (reference sequence). V shed 2 bases and J shed 6 bases, with 16 bases lying between them. The CDR3 protein is CAWSSRGARNGYTF. In nucleotides, the CDR3 is TGTGCCTGGAGTTCAAGAGGCGCCAGAAATGGCTACACCTTC.

The chain carries TRBV3-1 (or the pseudogene TRBV3-2) and TRBJ2-7; D ambiguous. Trimming left V 0 bases short and J 5 bases short, with 8 bases between. The CDR3 totals 13 residues. Germline loops: CDR1 LGHDT, CDR2 YNNKEL (reference sequence). CDR3 amino acids: CASSQDRMDEQYF. The CDR3 region has the DNA TGTGCCAGCAGCCAAGATAGGATGGACGAGCAGTACTTC.

A remark on this clone: Mismatch with germline at one junction end may stem from a read error. V is TRBV11-2 and J is TRBJ1-1; no firm D call. This CDR3 has 9 amino acids. The germline V gene has CDR1 SGHAT and CDR2 FQNNGV. The CDR3 DNA sequence: TGTGCCAGCAGCTTTCAGGAGTCCTTT. Its translation: CASSFQESF.

V is TRBV4-3 and J is TRBJ2-2; 7 bases map to TRBD2. CDR1 LGHNA and CDR2 YSLEER come from the germline V gene. V was clipped by 3 bases and J by 2 bases; unmatched bases: 12. The length of the CDR3 is 18 residues. CDR3 sequence reads: CASSQSGVGGLNTGELFF. The CDR3 DNA reads as TGCGCCAGCAGCCAGTCGGGCGTGGGGGGGTTAAACACCGGGGAGCTGTTTTTT.

The genes are TRBV5-4 and TRBJ2-3, with 9 nucleotides matching TRBD2. V gave up 2 bases and J gave up 4 bases; unmatched junction bases: 5. Germline CDR1 is SGHNT and CDR2 is YYREEE (reference sequence). CDR3 size: 15 residues. The CDR3 DNA is TGTGCCAGCAGCTTTACGGGACTAGCTTCAGATACGCAGTATTTT. It specifies CASSFTGLASDTQYF. Complete variable domain (other parts from reference TRBV5-4 and TRBJ2-3): ETGVTQSPTHLIKTRGQQVTLRCSSQSGHNTVSWYQQALGQGPQFIFQYYREEENGRGNFPPRFSGLQFPNYSSELNVNALELDDSALYLCASSFTGLASDTQYFGPGTRLTVL.

The CDR3 is CASSQVPASEAFF. The CDR3 DNA reads as TGCGCCAGCAGCCAAGTACCGGCATCTGAAGCTTTCTTT. The chain recombines TRBV4-3 with TRBJ1-1; D not certain. Germline V lookup: CDR1 LGHNA, CDR2 YSLEER. The CDR3 extends over 13 amino acids. Trimming took off 1 base at V and 6 bases at J, with 9 bases between the two ends.

CDR3 sequence: CATSYGPRSGNTIYF. In DNA form, the CDR3 reads TGTGCCACCAGCTATGGACCTCGCTCTGGAAACACCATATATTTT. The genes are TRBV15 and TRBJ1-3; D not resolved. The germline V and J ends were trimmed by 5 bases and 0 bases, with 11 bases remaining between them. Germline CDR1 and CDR2: LNHNV and YYDKDF (reference sequence). The CDR3 is 15 amino acids.

This clone showed up just once. This chain links TRBV11-1 with TRBJ2-3; a possible D gene is TRBD1 (6 bases). CDR1 is SGHAT and CDR2 is FQDESV in the germline V gene (reference sequence). The CDR3 is 15 residues long. V was cut by 1 base and J by 3 bases, with 11 bases left in between. Here the CDR3 reads CASSLVAGATDTQYF. The DNA for the CDR3 is TGTGCCAGCAGCTTAGTGGCAGGGGCTACAGATACGCAGTATTTT.

The chain recombines TRBV6-5 with TRBJ1-5; D might be TRBD1 (5 bases). CDR1 MNHEY and CDR2 SVGAGI come from the germline V gene. The CDR3 length is 15 residues. V was pared by 7 bases and J by 3 bases, with 16 bases between. DNA for the CDR3: TGTGCCAGCACCCCAACGGGGCTTTTCAATCAGCCCCAGCATTTT. This gives the protein CASTPTGLFNQPQHF.

The genes are TRBV19 and TRBJ1-1; TRBD1 matches at 10 bases. The CDR3 is 16 residues long. Germline lookup yields CDR1 LNHDA and CDR2 SQIVND (reference sequence). The trim removed 0 bases at V and 3 bases at J, leaving 4 bases unmatched. The CDR3 region has the DNA TGTGCCAGTAGTATAGACCCCGGGACAGGGGACACTGAAGCTTTCTTT. This encodes CASSIDPGTGDTEAFF.

The V gene is TRBV6-2 or TRBV6-3, the J gene TRBJ1-1; maybe TRBD1 (5 bases). From germline, CDR1 is MNHEY and CDR2 SVGEGT. The CDR3 extends over 12 amino acids. V dropped 6 bases and J dropped 4 bases, with 9 bases sitting between them. The CDR3 DNA sequence: TGTGCCAGCAGCCCAGGGAGCACTGAAGCTTTCTTT. Encoded protein: CASSPGSTEAFF.

The rearrangement uses TRBV7-2 and TRBJ1-2, with D possibly TRBD1 on 6 matching bases. With 5 bases removed from V and 5 bases from J, the gap between germline ends came to 21 bases. The CDR3 spans 16 residues. The V gene's germline CDR1 is SGHTA and CDR2 FQGNSA. Here the CDR3 DNA reads TGTGCCAGCAGCCCGACCGGACAGCCAACGACATATGGCTACACCTTC. The encoded protein is CASSPTGQPTTYGYTF.

This clone was detected only once. The rearrangement joins TRBV20-1 to TRBJ1-5, with D tentatively TRBD1 (5 bases). This CDR3 has 13 amino acids. CDR1 and CDR2 (germline): DFQATT, SNEGSKA (reference sequence). V lost 3 bases, J lost 5 bases, and 11 bases lay in between. The CDR3 here is CSASEGIHQPQHF. CDR3 in DNA: TGCAGTGCTAGTGAGGGGATCCATCAGCCCCAGCATTTT.

The rearrangement joins TRBV27 to TRBJ2-7, with 12 positions matching TRBD1. Germline CDR1 MNHEY, CDR2 SMNVEV (reference sequence). The CDR3 length is 15 residues. V shed 3 bases, J shed 7 bases, and the junction held 7 bases outside the gene matches. CDR3 in amino acids: CASSLGGTGGDEQYF. The CDR3 DNA reads TGTGCCAGCAGTTTGGGCGGGACAGGGGGCGATGAGCAGTACTTC.